The 10 T cell receptor beta chains below come from one sample, sequenced in a study of cytomegalovirus exposure and HLA in healthy donors. The PCR contained 60 Vbeta and 13 Jbeta primers. Profiling relied on immunoSEQ multiplex PCR, and the TCRdb table lists in-frame clones only, not all of them. The data hold 150,000 to 200,000 clones, with more than 75% observed a single time. The sequencing input was PBMCs. Receptors were obtained from a girl aged 2 to 9 in good health and CMV-seropositive.

The chain couples TRBV6-1 to TRBJ2-5; 10 bases match TRBD1. This CDR3 spans 15 amino acids. V trimming: 6 bases; J trimming: 5 bases; junction bases outside the gene matches: 9. The germline V gene has CDR1 MNHNS and CDR2 SASEGT. CDR3 region: CASSFGQGGWETQYF. The CDR3 DNA reads as TGTGCCAGCAGCTTCGGACAGGGGGGATGGGAGACCCAGTACTTC.

This clone has more than one count but fewer than ten. This rearrangement joins TRBV30 to TRBJ2-4; possible D gene TRBD2, 5 bases. The CDR3 covers 14 residues. The germline V gene has CDR1 GTSNPN and CDR2 SVGIG (reference sequence). Trimming took 0 bases from V and 8 from J, leaving 14 bases between them. The CDR3 loop reads CAWSVEGVTDIQYF. The CDR3 DNA follows: TGTGCCTGGAGTGTTGAGGGAGTAACTGACATTCAGTACTTC.

The chain employs TRBV7-9 and TRBJ1-1; D is perhaps TRBD1 (6 bases). The CDR3 covers 15 residues. Germline lookup yields CDR1 SEHNR and CDR2 FQNEAQ (reference sequence). The V and J ends lost 4 bases and 4 bases respectively, with 16 bases between them. CDR3 in DNA: TGTGCCAGCAGCTCCGGAGGGCGGGGGCCCACTGAAGCTTTCTTT. Translating gives CASSSGGRGPTEAFF.

This chain connects TRBV5-4 to TRBJ1-2; D possibly corresponds to TRBD1 (6 bases). Per germline, CDR1 SGHNT and CDR2 YYREEE (reference sequence). The length of the CDR3 is 13 residues. The V end lost 3 bases, the J end lost 4 bases, and 10 bases lay between the germline ends. The chain's CDR3 is CASSSDSLYGYTF. The CDR3 DNA reads TGTGCCAGCAGCTCGGACAGCCTCTATGGCTACACCTTC.

This chain joins TRBV28 and TRBJ1-5; D gene unclear. The V gene lost 5 bases and the J gene lost 10 bases, with 12 bases spanning the gap. Germline lookup yields CDR1 MDHEN and CDR2 SYDVKM. This CDR3 comprises 12 residues. Written as DNA, the CDR3 is TGTGCCAGCAGTGGCCGTGCCAACCCCCAGCATTTT. Its translation is CASSGRANPQHF.

The gene calls are TRBV7-3 and TRBJ1-3, with D unresolved. Germline-derived CDR1 and CDR2 are SGHTA and FQGTGA. The V end lost 5 bases, the J end lost 3 bases, and 8 bases lay between the germline ends. This CDR3 comprises 13 residues. This chain's CDR3 is CASSRGLGNTIYF. The CDR3 nucleotides are TGTGCCAGCAGCCGCGGCCTTGGAAACACCATATATTTT.

This clone was seen just once. The V call is TRBV13, the J call TRBJ2-3; TRBD2 aligns across 13 bases. Germline V gives CDR1 PRHDT, CDR2 FYEKMQ (reference sequence). There are 18 residues in the CDR3. The V and J ends lost 0 bases and 3 bases, in that order; junction bases with no gene match: 6. This CDR3 is CASSLGLAGGPGTDTQYF. CDR3 DNA sequence: TGTGCCAGCAGCTTAGGACTAGCGGGAGGGCCTGGTACAGATACGCAGTATTTT.

This clone has just one count. DNA for the CDR3: TGTGCCAGCAGCTTGCCTAGCGGACACAATGAGCAGTTCTTC. As protein: CASSLPSGHNEQFF. The chain joins TRBV5-4 to TRBJ2-1; 7 nucleotides line up with TRBD2. V lost 1 base, J lost 5 bases, and 3 bases stayed unmatched. The germline CDR1 and CDR2 sequences are SGHNT and YYREEE (reference sequence). The CDR3 extends over 14 amino acids.

The rearrangement uses TRBV11-2 and TRBJ2-2, with D perhaps TRBD2 (5 bases). Trimming pared 6 bases from V and 7 bases from J, leaving 9 bases between. This CDR3 is 12 amino acids long. The V gene's germline CDR1 is SGHAT and CDR2 FQNNGV. The chain's CDR3 is CASRGRGGELFF. The CDR3, as DNA: TGTGCCAGCAGAGGCCGGGGCGGGGAGCTGTTTTTT. Filled out from reference TRBV11-2 and TRBJ2-2, the complete variable domain reads EAGVAQSPRYKIIEKRQSVAFWCNPISGHATLYWYQQILGQGPKLLIQFQNNGVVDDSQLPKDRFSAERLKGVDSTLKIQPAKLEDSAVYLCASRGRGGELFFGEGSRLTVL.

The chain joins TRBV4-1 to TRBJ2-7; perhaps TRBD2 as D (6 bases). V was pared by 1 base and J by 0 bases, with 19 bases between. CDR1 is MGHRA and CDR2 is YSYEKL in the germline V gene. CDR3 length: 18 residues. The CDR3 protein is CASSQAPPGTSSSYEQYF. The CDR3 DNA reads as TGCGCCAGCAGCCAAGCACCCCCCGGGACTTCTAGCTCCTACGAGCAGTACTTC.